The clone carrying this T cell receptor (beta chain) appeared a few times. Its antigen is unidentified. RNA transcripts were the template for amplifying TCR beta CDR3 regions. With the HTBI primer set, the TCR CDR3 went through a first round of RT-PCR. In TCRdb, the multiplex PCR reads were re-called with MiXCR into one record per CDR3 protein. The sample comprises about 420,000 distinct CDR3 sequences, 12% to 15% of which are singletons, and more than 4.5% rests with the top ten. These data originate in a study of T cells in Graves' hyperthyroidism and ophthalmopathy. General study results and limits: Most thyroid clonotypes expanded above 0.001 appeared in blood too.

The sample taken for sequencing was blood. This TCR derives from a woman under 30 with Graves' hyperthyroidism.

In nucleotides, the CDR3 is TGCGCCAGCAGCCCCGCGCAGGGGAACACCGGGGAGCTGTTTTTT. Translated: CASSPAQGNTGELFF. The V gene is TRBV5-1, the J gene TRBJ2-2; TRBD1 might be the D (5 bases). Trimming took off 4 bases at V and 1 base at J, with 11 bases between the two ends. This CDR3 comprises 15 residues. In germline, CDR1 is SGHRS, CDR2 YFSETQ.